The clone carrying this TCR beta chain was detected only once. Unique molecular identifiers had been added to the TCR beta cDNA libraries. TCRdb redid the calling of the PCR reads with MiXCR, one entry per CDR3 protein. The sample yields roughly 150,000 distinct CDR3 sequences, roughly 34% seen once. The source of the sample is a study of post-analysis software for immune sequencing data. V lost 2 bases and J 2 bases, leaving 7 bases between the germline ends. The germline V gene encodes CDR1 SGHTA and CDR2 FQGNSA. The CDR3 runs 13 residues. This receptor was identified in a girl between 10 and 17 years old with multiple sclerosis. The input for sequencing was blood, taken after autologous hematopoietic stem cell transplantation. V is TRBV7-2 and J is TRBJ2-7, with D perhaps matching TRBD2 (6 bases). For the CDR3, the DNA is TGTGCCAGCAGCTTATGGACTACCTACGAGCAGTACTTC. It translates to CASSLWTTYEQYF.